This T cell receptor (beta chain) stems from a study of T cells in Graves' hyperthyroidism and ophthalmopathy. Study-level findings and limits: Ophthalmopathy onset followed model prediction by a median about seven months.

The CDR3 extends over 13 amino acids. Trimming removed 5 bases at V and 4 bases at J, with 11 bases between. Germline CDR1 MDHEN, CDR2 SYDVKM. Graves' hyperthyroidism showing no ophthalmopathy progression within 18 months was considered stable. Patients were excluded for uncontrolled infection, other autoimmune disease, pregnancy or lactation. TCR beta CDR3 region amplification was performed from RNA transcripts. First-round RT-PCR targeting the TCR CDR3 was performed with the HTBI primer set. Each CDR3 protein is one row after TCRdb ran MiXCR on the multiplex PCR reads. Of under 350,000 distinct CDR3 sequences in the sample, about 18% are singletons; the top ten hold less than 65%. This clonotype showed up just a few times. Its specificity is not known.

The gene calls are TRBV28 and TRBJ1-2; no reliable D call. The TCR was taken from a woman in her forties or fifties with Graves' hyperthyroidism. The material sequenced was blood. CDR3 bases: TGTGCCAGCAGTCTTGCAGGAGCCTATGGCTACACCTTC. It codes for CASSLAGAYGYTF.